These T cell receptor beta chains were read from a single sample in a study of cytomegalovirus exposure and HLA in healthy donors. TCRdb's table, derived via immunoSEQ multiplex PCR, lists solely in-frame clones and lacks some. The table includes 100,000 to 150,000 clones, roughly four fifths detected once. The specimen was PBMCs. Every receptor here comes from a woman in her forties in good health and CMV-seropositive. The CDR3 runs from the conserved cysteine through the conserved F or W. A D gene is named only where the DNA matches it firmly. Some rows mark clone size as missing; the rest say once, few, many or name a class of expanded clone.

few TRBJ1-5 TRBD1 TRBV23-1 CASSFQGGWADNQPQHF TGCGCCAGCAGTTTCCAGGGGGGCTGGGCGGACAATCAGCCCCAGCATTTT
NA TRBJ1-2 NA TRBV2 CASMRHDGYGYTF TGTGCCAGCATGAGACACGATGGCTATGGCTACACCTTC
NA TRBJ2-7 TRBD1 TRBV5-5 CASSLGTGDLGSYEQYF TGTGCCAGCAGCCTTGGAACAGGGGATTTGGGGTCCTACGAGCAGTACTTC
NA TRBJ2-2 NA TRBV7-6 CASSPLDRVTGELFF TGTGCCAGCAGCCCACTAGATCGGGTCACCGGGGAGCTGTTTTTT
NA TRBJ2-2 NA TRBV27 CASRVQVSNTGELFF TGTGCCAGCAGGGTACAGGTTTCGAACACCGGGGAGCTGTTTTTT
NA TRBJ1-2 TRBD1 TRBV5-4 CAVQGTHGDGYTF TGTGCCGTACAGGGGACGCATGGGGATGGCTACACCTTC
few TRBJ2-6 NA TRBV4-1 CASSQVVNSGANVLTF TGCGCCAGCAGCCAAGTCGTAAACTCTGGGGCCAACGTCCTGACTTTC
NA TRBJ2-2 NA TRBV7-9 CASSHGGAGELFF TGTGCCAGCAGCCACGGGGGAGCCGGGGAGCTGTTTTTT
NA TRBJ1-1 NA TRBV29-1 CSASPPGQWDRTEAFF TGCAGCGCTAGCCCGCCCGGACAGTGGGATAGGACTGAAGCTTTCTTT
NA TRBJ2-7 NA TRBV6-6 CASSGTHPYEQYF TGTGCCAGCAGCGGGACACATCCCTACGAGCAGTACTTC
NA TRBJ1-2 NA TRBV12-5 CASAASGYGYTF TGTGCTAGTGCCGCGTCTGGCTATGGCTACACCTTC
few TRBJ2-1 NA TRBV11-2 CASAGSYNEQFF TGTGCCAGCGCGGGGTCCTACAATGAGCAGTTCTTC
NA TRBJ2-3 TRBD1 TRBV2 CASSFGGTASTDTQYF TGTGCCAGCAGTTTCGGTGGGACAGCGAGCACAGATACGCAGTATTTT
NA TRBJ2-7 NA TRBV5-1 CASSLALDRKSYEQYF TGCGCCAGCAGCTTGGCCCTTGACAGGAAGTCCTACGAGCAGTACTTC
few TRBJ1-5 TRBD1 TRBV9 CASSVEAGGNNQPQHF TGTGCCAGCAGCGTAGAGGCAGGGGGAAACAATCAGCCCCAGCATTTT
NA TRBJ1-5 NA TRBV5-5 CASSPGGFRNQPQHF TGTGCCAGCAGCCCGGGAGGGTTCCGAAATCAGCCCCAGCATTTT
NA TRBJ2-1 NA TRBV7-6 CASSFSGSEQFF TGTGCCAGCAGCTTTTCGGGGAGTGAGCAGTTCTTC
NA TRBJ1-2 TRBD1 TRBV6-5 CASSQDRGRGYTF TGTGCCAGCAGTCAGGACAGGGGACGAGGCTACACCTTC
NA TRBJ2-5 NA TRBV5-1 CASSLRGTVLQETQYF TGCGCCAGCAGCCTACGCGGGACGGTACTCCAAGAGACCCAGTACTTC
NA TRBJ2-1 NA TRBV28 CAVRGGEQFF TGTGCCGTGAGGGGGGGAGAGCAGTTCTTC
NA TRBJ2-5 NA TRBV2 CASSLQETQYF TGTGCCAGCAGTTTACAAGAGACCCAGTACTTC
NA TRBJ1-2 TRBD1 TRBV15 CATSSGQAVTYGYTF TGTGCCACCAGCAGTGGACAGGCGGTTACCTATGGCTACACCTTC
NA TRBJ1-1 NA TRBV15 CATSMYEMNTEAFF TGTGCCACCAGCATGTACGAGATGAACACTGAAGCTTTCTTT
NA TRBJ2-7 NA TRBV4-3 CASSQGRHYSYEQYF TGCGCCAGCAGCCAGGGCAGGCATTACTCCTACGAGCAGTACTTC
NA TRBJ1-1 NA TRBV28 CASSLLGVAEAFF TGTGCCAGCAGTTTATTAGGGGTGGCTGAAGCTTTCTTT
once TRBJ1-1 TRBD1 TRBV7-9 CASSPKTGTTEAFF TGTGCCAGCAGTCCAAAGACAGGGACGACTGAAGCTTTCTTT
NA TRBJ2-1 TRBD1 TRBV9 CASSKIQGARDEQFF TGTGCCAGCAGCAAAATACAGGGGGCTAGGGATGAGCAGTTCTTC
once TRBJ2-5 TRBD1 TRBV11-1 CASSSRTGGRQETQYF TGTGCCAGCAGCTCCCGGACAGGGGGCAGGCAAGAGACCCAGTACTTC
NA TRBJ2-5 TRBD2 TRBV4-1 CASSPLAGVWETQYF TGCGCCAGCAGCCCACTAGCGGGGGTCTGGGAGACCCAGTACTTC
NA TRBJ1-1 NA TRBV11-2 CASSMRQPEAFF TGTGCCAGCAGCATGAGACAGCCTGAAGCTTTCTTT
NA TRBJ2-7 TRBD1 TRBV30 CATDRDTSYEQYF TGTGCTACCGACAGGGATACTTCCTACGAGCAGTACTTC
NA TRBJ2-5 TRBD2 TRBV9 CASSVDLAGGFQETQYF TGTGCCAGCAGCGTAGATCTAGCGGGAGGGTTTCAAGAGACCCAGTACTTC
NA TRBJ2-7 NA TRBV5-4 CASSLAVFDEQYF TGTGCCAGCAGCTTGGCCGTATTCGACGAGCAGTACTTC
NA TRBJ2-5 TRBD2 TRBV5-4 CASSFRLAGGQETQYF TGTGCCAGCAGCTTCCGACTAGCGGGAGGGCAAGAGACCCAGTACTTC
NA TRBJ1-1 NA TRBV4-3 CASSLQGSRRAFF TGCGCCAGCAGCCTTCAGGGGAGTCGGAGAGCTTTCTTT
NA TRBJ2-7 NA TRBV7-2 CASSLGQPHEQYF TGTGCCAGCAGCTTAGGACAGCCCCACGAGCAGTACTTC
NA TRBJ2-2 NA TRBV27 CASSPPFRTGELFF TGTGCCAGCAGTCCCCCCTTTAGGACTGGGGAGCTGTTTTTT
NA TRBJ1-6 NA TRBV27 CASSPIKGPRYNLHF TGTGCCAGCAGTCCTATAAAAGGCCCCAGGTATAACCTCCACTTT
NA TRBJ1-4 NA TRBV11-2 CASRPTGAGEKLFF TGTGCCAGCAGGCCTACCGGGGCGGGGGAAAAACTGTTTTTT
few TRBJ1-1 NA TRBV7-9 CASSDGGPLDRRNTEAFF TGTGCCAGCAGCGACGGAGGGCCCCTGGACCGAAGGAACACTGAAGCTTTCTTT
NA TRBJ2-7 TRBD2 TRBV10-3 CAIEGTSGSLMYF TGTGCCATAGAAGGGACTAGCGGGAGTCTAATGTACTTC
NA TRBJ2-7 TRBD1 TRBV18 CASSPFGTGNSYEQYF TGTGCCAGCTCACCATTCGGGACAGGGAACTCCTACGAGCAGTACTTC
NA TRBJ2-2 TRBD2 TRBV6-1 CASSDLAGDFTGELFF TGTGCCAGCAGTGACCTAGCGGGAGACTTCACCGGGGAGCTGTTTTTT
NA TRBJ1-2 NA TRBV10-3 CAISGQDSPNYGYTF TGTGCCATCAGTGGACAAGACAGCCCTAACTATGGCTACACCTTC
NA TRBJ2-7 TRBD2 TRBV10-3 CAITDSGRLSSYEQYF TGTGCCATCACCGATAGCGGGAGGCTTAGCTCCTACGAGCAGTACTTC